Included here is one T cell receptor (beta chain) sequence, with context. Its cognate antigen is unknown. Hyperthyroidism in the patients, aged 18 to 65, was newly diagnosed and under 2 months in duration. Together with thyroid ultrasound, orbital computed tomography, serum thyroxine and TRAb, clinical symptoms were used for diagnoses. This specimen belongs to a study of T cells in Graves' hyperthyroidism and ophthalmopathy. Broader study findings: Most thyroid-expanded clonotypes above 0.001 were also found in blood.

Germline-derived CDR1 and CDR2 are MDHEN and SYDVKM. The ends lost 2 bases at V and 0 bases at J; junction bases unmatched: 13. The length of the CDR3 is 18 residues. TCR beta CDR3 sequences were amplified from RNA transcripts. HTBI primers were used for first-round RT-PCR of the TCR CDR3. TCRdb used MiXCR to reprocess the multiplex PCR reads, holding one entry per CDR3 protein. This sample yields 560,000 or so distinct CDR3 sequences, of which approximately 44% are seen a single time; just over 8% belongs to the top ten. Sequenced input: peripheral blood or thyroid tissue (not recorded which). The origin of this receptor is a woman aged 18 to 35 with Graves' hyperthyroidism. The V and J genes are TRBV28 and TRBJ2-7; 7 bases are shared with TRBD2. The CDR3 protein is CASSLRLSLAETSYEQYF. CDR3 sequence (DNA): TGTGCCAGCAGTTTACGACTGTCGCTAGCGGAAACCTCCTACGAGCAGTACTTC.